This T cell receptor (beta chain) was sequenced for a study of CD8 T cells in ankylosing spondylitis. Study-wide points: Ankylosing spondylitis blood appeared to carry a characteristic TCR beta motif of under ten highly homologous variants. In peripheral blood, disease-linked CD8+ clones occurred at relatively low frequencies.

CDR1 and CDR2 from the germline V gene are SGHTA and FQGTGA. Trimming removed 0 bases from V and 9 bases from J; junction bases left unmatched: 14. This CDR3 has 18 residues. TCRdb recomputed calls from the 5' RACE reads with MiXCR, one row per CDR3 protein. The sample records around 430,000 distinct CDR3 sequences, 15% to 20% being singletons. About this clonotype itself: Its antigen is unknown.

The chain recombines TRBV7-3 with TRBJ1-6; 7 positions agree with TRBD1. The sequence derives from a male donor with ankylosing spondylitis. Input material: blood, either unsorted or a sorted T cell fraction (not recorded which). The CDR3 DNA follows: TGTGCCAGCAGCTTAACGGGGACCGCCGGGACAGACAGTTCACCCCTCCACTTT. Translation gives CASSLTGTAGTDSSPLHF.